The clone carrying this T cell receptor beta chain has more than one count but fewer than ten. Only in-frame clones appear in the TCRdb table, and some are missing; sequencing was by immunoSEQ multiplex PCR. The sample has some 67,000 clones; about 90% are singletons. Germline V CDR1 and CDR2: GTSNPN, SVGIG (reference sequence). Trimming removed 3 bases at V and 6 bases at J, with 11 bases between. The CDR3 contains 12 residues. These data come from a study of T cell changes during pregnancy in multiple sclerosis. The source was peripheral blood, collected after pregnancy. This receptor was taken from a female donor with multiple sclerosis, enrolled in a pregnancy study. The V call is TRBV30, the J call TRBJ1-1; possible D gene TRBD1, 5 bases. The CDR3 sequence is CAWSAWGPEAFF. In DNA form, the CDR3 reads TGTGCCTGGAGCGCATGGGGCCCTGAAGCTTTCTTT.